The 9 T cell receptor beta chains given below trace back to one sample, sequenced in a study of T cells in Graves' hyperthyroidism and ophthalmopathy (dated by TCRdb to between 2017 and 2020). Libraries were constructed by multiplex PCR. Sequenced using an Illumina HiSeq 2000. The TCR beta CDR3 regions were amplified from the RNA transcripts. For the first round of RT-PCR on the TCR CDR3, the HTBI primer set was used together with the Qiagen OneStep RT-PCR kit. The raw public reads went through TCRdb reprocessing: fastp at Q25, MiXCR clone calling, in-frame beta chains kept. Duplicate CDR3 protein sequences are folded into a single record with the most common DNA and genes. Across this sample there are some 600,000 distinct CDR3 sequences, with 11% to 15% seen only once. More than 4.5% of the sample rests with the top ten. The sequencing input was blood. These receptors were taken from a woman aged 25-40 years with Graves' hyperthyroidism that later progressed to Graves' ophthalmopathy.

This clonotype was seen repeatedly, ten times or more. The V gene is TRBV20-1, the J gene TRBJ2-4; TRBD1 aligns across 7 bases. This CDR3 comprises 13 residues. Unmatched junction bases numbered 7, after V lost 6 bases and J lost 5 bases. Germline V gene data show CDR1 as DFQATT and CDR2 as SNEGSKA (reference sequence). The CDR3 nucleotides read TGCAGTGCACCCCGAAGGGGGCAAAACATTCAGTACTTC. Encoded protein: CSAPRRGQNIQYF.

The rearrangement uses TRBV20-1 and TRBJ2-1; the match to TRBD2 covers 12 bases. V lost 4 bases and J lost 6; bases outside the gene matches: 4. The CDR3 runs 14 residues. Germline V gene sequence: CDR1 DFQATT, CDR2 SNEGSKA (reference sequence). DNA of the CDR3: TGCAGTGCTAAAGGACTAGCGGGATCCAATGAGCAGTTCTTC. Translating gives CSAKGLAGSNEQFF.

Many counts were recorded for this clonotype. CDR3 amino acids: CASSMREGAYNEQFF. The CDR3 DNA sequence: TGTGCCAGCAGTATGCGGGAGGGCGCTTACAATGAGCAGTTCTTC. This chain joins TRBV12-3 or TRBV12-4 and TRBJ2-1, with 9 positions matching TRBD2. The V and J ends lost 5 bases and 4 bases, in that order; junction bases with no gene match: 6. This CDR3 has 15 amino acids.

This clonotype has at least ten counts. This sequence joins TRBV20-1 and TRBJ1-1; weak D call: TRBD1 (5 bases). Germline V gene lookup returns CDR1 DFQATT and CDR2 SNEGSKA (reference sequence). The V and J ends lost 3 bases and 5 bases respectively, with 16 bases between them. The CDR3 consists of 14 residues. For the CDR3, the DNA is TGCAGTGCTAGTGGCTCAGGGTCTCGGACTGAAGCTTTCTTT. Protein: CSASGSGSRTEAFF.

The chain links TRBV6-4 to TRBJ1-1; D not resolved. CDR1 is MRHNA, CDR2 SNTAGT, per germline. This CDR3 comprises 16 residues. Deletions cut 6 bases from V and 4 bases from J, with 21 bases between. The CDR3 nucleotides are TGTGCCAGCAGCGAAAAGAACGGTCTAGGGAGCACTGAAGCTTTCTTT. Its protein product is CASSEKNGLGSTEAFF.

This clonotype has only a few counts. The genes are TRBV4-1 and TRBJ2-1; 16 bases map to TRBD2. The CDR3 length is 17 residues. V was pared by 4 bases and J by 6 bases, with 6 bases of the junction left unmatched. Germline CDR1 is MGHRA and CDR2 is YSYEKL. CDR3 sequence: CASSPGTSGRAINEQFF. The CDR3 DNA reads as TGCGCCAGCAGCCCGGGGACTAGCGGGAGGGCAATCAATGAGCAGTTCTTC.

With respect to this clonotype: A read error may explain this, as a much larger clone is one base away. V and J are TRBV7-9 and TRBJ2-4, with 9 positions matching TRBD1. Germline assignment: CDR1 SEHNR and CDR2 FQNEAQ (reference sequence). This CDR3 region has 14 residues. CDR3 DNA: TGTGCCAGCAGCGGATCGGACAGGGGTCTCATTCATTACTTC. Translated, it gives CASSGSDRGLIHYF.

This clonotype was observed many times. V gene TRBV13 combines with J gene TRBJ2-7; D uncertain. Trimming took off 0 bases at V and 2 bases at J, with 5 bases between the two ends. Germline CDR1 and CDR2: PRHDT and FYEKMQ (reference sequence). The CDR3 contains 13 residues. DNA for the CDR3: TGTGCCAGCAGCTTAGGCAGGCCCTACGAGCAGTACTTC. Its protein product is CASSLGRPYEQYF.

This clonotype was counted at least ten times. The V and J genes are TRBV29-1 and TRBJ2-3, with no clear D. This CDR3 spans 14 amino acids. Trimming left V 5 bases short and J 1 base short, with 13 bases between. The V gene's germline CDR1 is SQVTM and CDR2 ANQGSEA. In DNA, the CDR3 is TGCAGCGTTCCCCCATTGGTGGGCACAGATACGCAGTATTTT. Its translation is CSVPPLVGTDTQYF.